Here is one T cell receptor beta chain with its context. Its antigen is as yet unknown. This record belongs to a study of cytomegalovirus exposure and HLA in healthy donors. Whole-study results and caveats: A later analysis appeared to link common viral pathogens to several of the most significant clusters. Data from an earlier analysis indicated that most TCR beta V segments were productive either about 90% or about 30% of the time.

In nominal health when sampled, donors likely had unrecorded immune exposures nonetheless. Vbeta (60) and Jbeta (13) primers were used in the PCR. Measured with immunoSEQ multiplex PCR; TCRdb has only the in-frame clones, and not every one. The sample carries 170,000 or so clones, more than 65% recorded once. The germline gives CDR1 MDHEN, CDR2 SYDVKM. This CDR3 comprises 15 residues. Trimming took 3 bases from V and 8 from J, leaving 17 bases between them. The V gene is TRBV28, the J gene TRBJ2-4, with D perhaps TRBD1 (5 bases). The receptor was derived from a woman between 45 and 60 years old in good health and CMV-seronegative. Sample: PBMCs. The chain's CDR3 is CASSFRKGNWDIQYF. CDR3 sequence (DNA): TGTGCCAGCAGTTTTCGTAAGGGGAACTGGGACATTCAGTACTTC.